This T cell receptor (beta chain) was recorded in a study of metastatic and nonmetastatic thyroid tumors. Germline V gene data show CDR1 as SGHAT and CDR2 as FQDESV (reference sequence). The CDR3 length is 18 residues. Trimming took 2 bases from V and 0 from J; bases not matched to a gene: 6. This clone showed up many times. No patient received treatment before thyroid surgery. Through MiXCR, TCRdb re-clonotyped the PCR reads. The sample records about 14,000 clones, around a third being singletons. The J gene is TRBJ2-3, the V gene TRBV11-1, with TRBD2 matching over 12 bases. Source material: tumor tissue. This receptor was obtained from a female donor with papillary thyroid cancer or a benign thyroid nodule (not recorded which). Some clones in this sample may be carry-over from other donors' samples. DNA for the CDR3: TGTGCCAGCAGCTTATCTCCCGGACTAGCGGGAAGCACAGATACGCAGTATTTT. Protein: CASSLSPGLAGSTDTQYF.